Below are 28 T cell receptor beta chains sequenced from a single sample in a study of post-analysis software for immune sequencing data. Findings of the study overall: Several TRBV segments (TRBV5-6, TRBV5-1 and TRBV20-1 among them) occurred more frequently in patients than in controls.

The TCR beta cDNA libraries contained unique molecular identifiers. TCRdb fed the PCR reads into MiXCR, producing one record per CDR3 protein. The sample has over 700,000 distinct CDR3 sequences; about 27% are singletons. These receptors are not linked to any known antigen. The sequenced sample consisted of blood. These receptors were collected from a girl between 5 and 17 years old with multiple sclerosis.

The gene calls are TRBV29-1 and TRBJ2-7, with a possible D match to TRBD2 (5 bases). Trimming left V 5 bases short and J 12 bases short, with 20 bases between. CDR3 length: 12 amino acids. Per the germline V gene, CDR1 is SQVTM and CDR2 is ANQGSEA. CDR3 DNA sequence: TGCAGCGTTAGGGAGACGGAGAGCCCCCGGTACTTC. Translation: CSVRETESPRYF.

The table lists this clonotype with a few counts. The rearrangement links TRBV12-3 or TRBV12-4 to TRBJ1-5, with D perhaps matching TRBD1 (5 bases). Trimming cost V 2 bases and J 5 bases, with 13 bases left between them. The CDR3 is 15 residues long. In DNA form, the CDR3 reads TGTGCCAGCAGTTTATTGGGACGGGGCTATCAGCCCCAGCATTTT. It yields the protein CASSLLGRGYQPQHF.

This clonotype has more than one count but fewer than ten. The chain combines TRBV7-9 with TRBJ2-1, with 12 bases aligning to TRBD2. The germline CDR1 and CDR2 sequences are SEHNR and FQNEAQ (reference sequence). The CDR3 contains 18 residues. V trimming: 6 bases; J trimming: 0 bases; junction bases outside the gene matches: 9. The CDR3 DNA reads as TGTGCCAGCAGTCCTCCCGGGACTAGCGGGCCCTCCTACAATGAGCAGTTCTTC. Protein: CASSPPGTSGPSYNEQFF.

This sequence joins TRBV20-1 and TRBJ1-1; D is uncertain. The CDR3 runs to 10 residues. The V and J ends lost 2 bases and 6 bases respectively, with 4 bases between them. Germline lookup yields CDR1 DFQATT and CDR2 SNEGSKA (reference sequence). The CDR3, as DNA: TGCAGTGCTAGACAGGCTGAAGCTTTCTTT. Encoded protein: CSARQAEAFF.

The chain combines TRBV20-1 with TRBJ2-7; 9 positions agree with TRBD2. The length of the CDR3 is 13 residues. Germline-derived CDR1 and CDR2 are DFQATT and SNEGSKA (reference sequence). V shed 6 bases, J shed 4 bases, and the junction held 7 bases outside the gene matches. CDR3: CSATPSGEYEQYF. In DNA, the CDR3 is TGCAGTGCAACTCCTAGCGGGGAGTACGAGCAGTACTTC.

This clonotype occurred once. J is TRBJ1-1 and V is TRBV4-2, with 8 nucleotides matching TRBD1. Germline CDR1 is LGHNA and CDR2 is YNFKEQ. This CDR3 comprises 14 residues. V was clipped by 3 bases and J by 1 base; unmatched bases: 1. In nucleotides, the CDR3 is TGTGCCAGCAGCCACGGACAGGGGAACACTGAAGCTTTCTTT. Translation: CASSHGQGNTEAFF.

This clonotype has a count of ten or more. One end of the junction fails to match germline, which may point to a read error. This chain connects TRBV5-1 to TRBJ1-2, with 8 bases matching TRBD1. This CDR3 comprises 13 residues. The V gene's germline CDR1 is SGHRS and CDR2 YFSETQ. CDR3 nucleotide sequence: TGTGCCAGCAGCGTTGGACAGGGCTATGGCTACACCTTC. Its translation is CASSVGQGYGYTF.

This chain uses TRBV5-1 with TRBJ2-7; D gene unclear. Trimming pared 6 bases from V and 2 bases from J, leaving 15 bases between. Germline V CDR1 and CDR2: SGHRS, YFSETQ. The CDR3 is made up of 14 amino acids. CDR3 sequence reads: CASNLSPGAYEQYF. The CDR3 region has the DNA TGCGCCAGCAACCTCTCCCCAGGAGCCTACGAGCAGTACTTC.

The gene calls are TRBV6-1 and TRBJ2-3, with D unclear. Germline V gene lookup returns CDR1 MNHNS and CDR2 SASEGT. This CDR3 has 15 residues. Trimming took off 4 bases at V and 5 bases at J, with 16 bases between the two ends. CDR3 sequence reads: CASSGASLARDTQYF. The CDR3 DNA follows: TGTGCCAGCAGTGGGGCAAGTTTAGCAAGAGATACGCAGTATTTT.

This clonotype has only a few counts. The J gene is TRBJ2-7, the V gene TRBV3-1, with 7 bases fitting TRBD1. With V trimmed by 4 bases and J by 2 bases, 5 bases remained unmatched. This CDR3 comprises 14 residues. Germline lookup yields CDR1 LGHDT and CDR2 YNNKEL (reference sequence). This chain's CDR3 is CASSRLGQPYEQYF. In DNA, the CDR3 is TGTGCCAGCAGCCGCCTGGGACAGCCCTACGAGCAGTACTTC.

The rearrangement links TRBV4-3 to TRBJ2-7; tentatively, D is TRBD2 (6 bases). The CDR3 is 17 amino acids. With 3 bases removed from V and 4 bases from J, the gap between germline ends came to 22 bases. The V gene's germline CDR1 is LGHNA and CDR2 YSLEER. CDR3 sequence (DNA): TGCGCCAGCAGCCAGGGGTCCCTAGCGCAGGTTGGGTACGAGCAGTACTTC. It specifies CASSQGSLAQVGYEQYF.

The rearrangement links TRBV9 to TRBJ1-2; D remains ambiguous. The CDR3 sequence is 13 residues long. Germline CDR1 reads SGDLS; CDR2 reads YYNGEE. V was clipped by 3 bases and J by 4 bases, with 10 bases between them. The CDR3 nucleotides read TGTGCCAGCAGCGGTATTGAGGGCTATGGCTACACCTTC. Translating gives CASSGIEGYGYTF.

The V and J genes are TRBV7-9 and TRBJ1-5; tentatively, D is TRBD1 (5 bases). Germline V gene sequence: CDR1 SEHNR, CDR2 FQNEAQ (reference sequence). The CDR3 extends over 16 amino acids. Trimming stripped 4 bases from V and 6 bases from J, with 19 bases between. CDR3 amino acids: CASSSSRGTDSQPQHF. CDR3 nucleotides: TGTGCCAGCAGCTCCAGTCGGGGGACCGACTCTCAGCCCCAGCATTTT.

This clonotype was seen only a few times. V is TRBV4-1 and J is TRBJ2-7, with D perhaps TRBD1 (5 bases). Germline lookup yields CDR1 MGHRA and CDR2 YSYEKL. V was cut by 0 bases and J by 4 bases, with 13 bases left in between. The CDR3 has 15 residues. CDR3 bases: TGCGCCAGCAGCCAAGATGGGCAGGGTGGTTACGAGCAGTACTTC. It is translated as CASSQDGQGGYEQYF.

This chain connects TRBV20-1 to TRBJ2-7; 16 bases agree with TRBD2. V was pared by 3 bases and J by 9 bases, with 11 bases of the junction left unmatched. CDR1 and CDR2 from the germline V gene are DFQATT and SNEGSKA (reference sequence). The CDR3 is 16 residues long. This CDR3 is CSASMTGTSGRGGQYF. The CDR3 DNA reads TGCAGTGCTAGCATGACCGGGACTAGCGGGAGGGGCGGGCAGTACTTC.

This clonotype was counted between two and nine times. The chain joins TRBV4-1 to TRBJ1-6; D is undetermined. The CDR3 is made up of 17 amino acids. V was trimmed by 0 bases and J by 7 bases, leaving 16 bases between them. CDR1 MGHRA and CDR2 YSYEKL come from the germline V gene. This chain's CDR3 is CASSQDVRVGGNSPLHF. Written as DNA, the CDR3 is TGCGCCAGCAGCCAAGACGTTAGGGTCGGCGGCAATTCACCCCTCCACTTT.

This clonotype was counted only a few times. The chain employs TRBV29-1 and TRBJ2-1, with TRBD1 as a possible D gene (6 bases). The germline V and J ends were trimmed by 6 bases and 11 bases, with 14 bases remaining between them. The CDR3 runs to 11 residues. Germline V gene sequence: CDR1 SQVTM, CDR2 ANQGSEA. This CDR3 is CSVGDMHKQFF. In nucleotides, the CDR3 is TGCAGCGTGGGGGACATGCACAAGCAGTTCTTC.

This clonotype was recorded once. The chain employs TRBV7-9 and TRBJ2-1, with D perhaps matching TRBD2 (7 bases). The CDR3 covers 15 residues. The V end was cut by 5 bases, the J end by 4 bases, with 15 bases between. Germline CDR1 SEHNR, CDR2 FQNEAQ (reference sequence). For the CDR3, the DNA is TGTGCCAGCAGCGGGGCGGGGGCGGAATACAATGAGCAGTTCTTC. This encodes CASSGAGAEYNEQFF.

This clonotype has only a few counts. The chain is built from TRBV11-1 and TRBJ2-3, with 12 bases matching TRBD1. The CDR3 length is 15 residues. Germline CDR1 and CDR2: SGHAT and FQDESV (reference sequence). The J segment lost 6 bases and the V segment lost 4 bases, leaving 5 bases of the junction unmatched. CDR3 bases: TGTGCCAGCAGCTCGCGGGACAGGGGGCACGATACGCAGTATTTT. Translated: CASSSRDRGHDTQYF.

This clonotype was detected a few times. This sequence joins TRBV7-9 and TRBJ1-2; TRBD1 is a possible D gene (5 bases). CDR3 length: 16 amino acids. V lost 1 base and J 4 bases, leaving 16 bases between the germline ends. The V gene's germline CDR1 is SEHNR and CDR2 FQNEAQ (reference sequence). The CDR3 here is CASSLVQGPGSYGYTF. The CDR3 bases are TGTGCCAGCAGCTTAGTTCAGGGCCCAGGTTCCTATGGCTACACCTTC.

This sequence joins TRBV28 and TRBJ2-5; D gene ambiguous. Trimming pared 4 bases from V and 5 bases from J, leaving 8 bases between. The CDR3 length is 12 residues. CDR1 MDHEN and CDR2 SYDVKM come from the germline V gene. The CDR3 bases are TGTGCCAGCAGTTCGGAGAGGGAGACCCAGTACTTC. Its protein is CASSSERETQYF.

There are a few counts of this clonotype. In DNA form, the CDR3 reads TGTGCTAGTGGTTTGGTCGTGGACCCAGGGTTCTTGGCTTTCTTT. Its protein is CASGLVVDPGFLAFF. The chain uses TRBV12-5 and TRBJ1-1; D is perhaps TRBD1 (5 bases). V dropped 0 bases and J dropped 11 bases, with 19 bases sitting between them. Per germline, CDR1 LGHNT and CDR2 FRNRAP. CDR3 length equals 15 residues.

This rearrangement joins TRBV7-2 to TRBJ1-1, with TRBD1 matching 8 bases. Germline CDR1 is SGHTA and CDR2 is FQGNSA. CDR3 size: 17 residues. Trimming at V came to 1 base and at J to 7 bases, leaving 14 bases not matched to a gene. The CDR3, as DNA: TGTGCCAGCAGCTTAGTGGGGCAGGGGGCCGGCTTCGGTGAAGCTTTCTTT. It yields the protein CASSLVGQGAGFGEAFF.

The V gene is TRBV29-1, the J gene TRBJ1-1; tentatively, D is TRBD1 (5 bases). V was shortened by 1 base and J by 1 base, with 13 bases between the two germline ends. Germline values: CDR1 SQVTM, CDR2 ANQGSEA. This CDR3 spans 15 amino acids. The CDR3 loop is CSVEGRGRKNTEAFF. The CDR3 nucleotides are TGCAGCGTTGAAGGGAGGGGTCGGAAGAACACTGAAGCTTTCTTT. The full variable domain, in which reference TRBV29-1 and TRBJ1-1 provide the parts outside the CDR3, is SAVISQKPSRDICQRGTSLTIQCQVDSQVTMMFWYRQQPGQSLTLIATANQGSEATYESGFVIDKFPISRPNLTFSTLTVSNMSPEDSSIYLCSVEGRGRKNTEAFFGQGTRLTVV.

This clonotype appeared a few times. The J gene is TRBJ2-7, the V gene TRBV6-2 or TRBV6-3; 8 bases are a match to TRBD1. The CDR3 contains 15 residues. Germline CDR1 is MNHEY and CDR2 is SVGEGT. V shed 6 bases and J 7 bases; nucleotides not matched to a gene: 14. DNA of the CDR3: TGTGCCAGCAGCCTCCAGGACAGGGTATATCGTGAGCAGTACTTC. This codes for CASSLQDRVYREQYF.

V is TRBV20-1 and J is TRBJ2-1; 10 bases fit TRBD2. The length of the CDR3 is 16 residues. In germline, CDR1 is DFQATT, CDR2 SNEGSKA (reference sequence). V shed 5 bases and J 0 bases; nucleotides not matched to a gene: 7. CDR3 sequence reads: CSASTSGMNSYNEQFF. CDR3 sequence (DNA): TGCAGTGCTTCTACTAGCGGGATGAACTCCTACAATGAGCAGTTCTTC.

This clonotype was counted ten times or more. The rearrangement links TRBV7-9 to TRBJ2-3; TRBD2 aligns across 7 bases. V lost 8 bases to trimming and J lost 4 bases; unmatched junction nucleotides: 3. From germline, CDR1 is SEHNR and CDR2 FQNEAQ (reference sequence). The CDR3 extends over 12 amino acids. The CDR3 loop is CASGGVADTQYF. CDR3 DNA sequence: TGTGCCAGCGGGGGGGTCGCAGATACGCAGTATTTT.

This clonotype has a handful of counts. The CDR3 loop reads CASSPRGLPNQPQHF. The CDR3 region has the DNA TGTGCCAGCAGTCCGAGGGGCCTCCCGAATCAGCCCCAGCATTTT. The genes are TRBV12-3 or TRBV12-4 and TRBJ1-5, with D perhaps TRBD1 (5 bases). There are 15 residues in the CDR3. V was shortened by 5 bases and J by 4 bases, with 15 bases between the two germline ends.